This TCR beta chain was captured in a study of cytomegalovirus exposure and HLA in healthy donors. This CDR3 has 13 residues. Trimming stripped 3 bases from V and 5 bases from J, with 11 bases between. CDR1 and CDR2 (germline): LNHNV, YYDKDF (reference sequence). The study ran its PCR with 60 Vbeta and 13 Jbeta primers. The assay was immunoSEQ multiplex PCR, and TCRdb's table has in-frame clones only and misses some. Among fewer than 250,000 clones listed, around 81% were seen once. With respect to this clone: Its antigen is undetermined.

The study's findings and limits: Later on, a genetic analysis was performed. It linked a missense variant in DCLRE1C with V- and J-gene trimming of TCR beta.

The chain recombines TRBV15 with TRBJ2-7, with D possibly being TRBD1 (5 bases). Source material: PBMCs. This receptor was taken from a man aged 18 to 29 in good health and CMV-seronegative. CDR3 DNA: TGTGCCACCAGCAGGGTAGTCAGGGACGAGCAGTACTTC. It encodes CATSRVVRDEQYF.